This entry concerns a single T cell receptor beta chain. The antigen is unknown. Germline V gene lookup returns CDR1 SEHNR and CDR2 FQNEAQ (reference sequence). The length of the CDR3 is 15 residues. V gave up 0 bases and J gave up 3 bases, with 11 bases separating them. By quantitative 5'-RACE with molecular barcodes, the TCR beta libraries were made. TCRdb recomputed calls from the 5' RACE reads with MiXCR, one row per CDR3 protein. The table includes 250,000 to 300,000 distinct CDR3 sequences, about 20% detected once. The sample originates from a study of CD8 T cells in ankylosing spondylitis. General study results and limits: Clones linked to disease were reported to show significant enrichment in matched ankylosing spondylitis synovial fluid. There were earlier reports of some motif variants in reactive arthritis synovial fluid and blood. In ankylosing spondylitis blood, a motif of roughly 8 highly homologous TCR beta variants appeared characteristic.

Sequencing was performed on blood, either unsorted or a sorted T cell fraction (not recorded which). V gene TRBV7-9 combines with J gene TRBJ2-5; D is undetermined. The receptor was derived from a male donor with ankylosing spondylitis or in good health (not recorded which). CDR3 nucleotides: TGTGCCAGCAGCTTAGCCCGGTTCGCTGAAGAGACCCAGTACTTC. Residues: CASSLARFAEETQYF.